Listed below are T cell receptor beta chains from one sample, sequenced in a study of T cells in Graves' hyperthyroidism and ophthalmopathy. TCRdb called the multiplex PCR reads again in MiXCR, with one record for every CDR3 protein. The sample holds fewer than 800,000 distinct CDR3 sequences, about 15% seen once. The sample taken for sequencing was blood. The receptor source for this set is a man between 18 and 29 years old with Graves' hyperthyroidism. Both conserved end residues are part of each CDR3. Fields, in order: CDR3 DNA, CDR3 protein, clone size, J gene, D gene, V gene. The D gene is left open where the match is weak. Only some rows state a clone size, as once, few, many or a class for expanded clones.

TGTGCCAGCAGTTTCTACAGGGCGGGACAGCCCCAGCATTTT | CASSFYRAGQPQHF | many | TRBJ1-5 | - | TRBV27
TGTGCCAGCAGCTTGCGGTACGCACTAGCGGATTCCTACAATGAGCAGTTCTTC | CASSLRYALADSYNEQFF | - | TRBJ2-1 | TRBD2 | TRBV5-8
TGCGCCAGCAGCGATACAGGGGTGACAGATACGCAGTATTTT | CASSDTGVTDTQYF | - | TRBJ2-3 | TRBD1 | TRBV5-1
TGCAGCGTTGCCCCGCCGAACACCGGGGAGCTGTTTTTT | CSVAPPNTGELFF | - | TRBJ2-2 | - | TRBV29-1
TGTGCCAGCAGTCAACGGACTAGCGGGATCAACTCCTACAATGAGCAGTTCTTC | CASSQRTSGINSYNEQFF | few | TRBJ2-1 | TRBD2 | TRBV12-3/TRBV12-4
TGCGCCAGCAGCCAGGGACGGGTGACTTTCTTT | CASSQGRVTFF | few | TRBJ1-1 | - | TRBV5-1
TGTGCCAGCAGTGGGACTAGCGGGAGAAATGAGCAGTTCTTC | CASSGTSGRNEQFF | many | TRBJ2-1 | TRBD2 | TRBV27
TGTGCCAGCAGCTTAGCGTTTACGAGTGGGGAGACCCAGTACTTC | CASSLAFTSGETQYF | - | TRBJ2-5 | - | TRBV7-9
TGTGCCAGCAGTTTCAGTCAAGCGGGAGCCTTCTACAATGAGCAGTTCTTC | CASSFSQAGAFYNEQFF | - | TRBJ2-1 | TRBD2 | TRBV11-1
TGCAGTGCTGCCGACAGGGAGAGTGAGCAGTTCTTC | CSAADRESEQFF | many | TRBJ2-1 | TRBD1 | TRBV20-1
TGTGCCAGCAGCTTCGCGGAAATAACTAGCACAGATACGCAGTATTTT | CASSFAEITSTDTQYF | - | TRBJ2-3 | - | TRBV7-2
TGTGCCAGCAGTTACCTGCTTGGACTCGGACTTAATGAGCAGTCCTTC | CASSYLLGLGLNEQSF | - | TRBJ2-1 | - | TRBV6-9
TGTGCCAGCAGCTTAGGGGGAGGGCAGGACATTCAGTACTTC | CASSLGGGQDIQYF | many | TRBJ2-4 | TRBD2 | TRBV11-2
TGTGCCAGCAGCTCAGAGGTAGGAGGGGGTCACGAGCAGTACTTC | CASSSEVGGGHEQYF | few | TRBJ2-7 | - | TRBV7-3
TGTGCCAGCAGTCCTCAGCAGGGCAATCAGCCCCAGCATTTT | CASSPQQGNQPQHF | - | TRBJ1-5 | - | TRBV28
TGTGCCAGCAGCCGCCGTGGACTAGCGGGAGAGACCCAGTACTTC | CASSRRGLAGETQYF | few | TRBJ2-5 | TRBD2 | TRBV6-2/TRBV6-3
TGTGCCAGCAGTCCAGACAGGGGGGTTGGAGATACGCAGTATTTT | CASSPDRGVGDTQYF | many | TRBJ2-3 | TRBD1 | TRBV12-3/TRBV12-4
TGTGCCTGGAGTGTAGGGGGAAACACCATATATTTT | CAWSVGGNTIYF | - | TRBJ1-3 | - | TRBV30
TGCGCCAGCAGCATAGAGGACAGGGGTTCTGAAAAACTGTTTTTT | CASSIEDRGSEKLFF | few | TRBJ1-4 | TRBD1 | TRBV5-1
TGTGCCATCAGTGAAATACTGAATGAAAAACTGTTTTTT | CAISEILNEKLFF | - | TRBJ1-4 | - | TRBV10-3
TGTGCCTGGGGGACAGGGTTCTCTGGAAACACCATATATTTT | CAWGTGFSGNTIYF | - | TRBJ1-3 | TRBD1 | TRBV30
TGTGCCAGCAGCTTAGGGGGACAGCGGGCGGACGGCTACACCTTC | CASSLGGQRADGYTF | - | TRBJ1-2 | TRBD1 | TRBV11-3
TGTGCCAGCAGTTTACGCACAGGGAATGGCTACACCTTC | CASSLRTGNGYTF | many | TRBJ1-2 | - | TRBV28
TGTGCCAGCAGCGCGATCGATACAGGGACGGGCGAGCAGTACTTC | CASSAIDTGTGEQYF | many | TRBJ2-7 | - | TRBV11-1
TGTGCCAGCTCAGGCCTCCCGGCGACTTACTCCTACAATGAGCAGTTCTTC | CASSGLPATYSYNEQFF | few | TRBJ2-1 | - | TRBV18
TGTGCCAGTAGTATCGTCCAGGGTGATGGCTACACCTTC | CASSIVQGDGYTF | - | TRBJ1-2 | - | TRBV19
TGTGCCAGCAGTTATCGGACAGGGAATCAGCCCCAGCATTTT | CASSYRTGNQPQHF | few | TRBJ1-5 | TRBD1 | TRBV28
TGTGCCAGCAGCCCGTACTGGAAACCCTACGAGCAGTACTTC | CASSPYWKPYEQYF | - | TRBJ2-7 | - | TRBV7-2
TGTGCCACCAGTGATGTTAGCGGGTACAATGAGCAGTTCTTC | CATSDVSGYNEQFF | few | TRBJ2-1 | TRBD2 | TRBV24-1
TGCAGTGCTAGTTGGGCTAGCGGGACCTACAATGAGCAGTTCTTC | CSASWASGTYNEQFF | many | TRBJ2-1 | TRBD2 | TRBV20-1
TGTGCCAGCAGTCCGACAGGGAAGGGGTGGGTTAATGAAAAACTGTTTTTT | CASSPTGKGWVNEKLFF | - | TRBJ1-4 | TRBD1 | TRBV28
TGCAGTGCTCTTGTTAACGGAGACAGGGGGCTTTGGGACTATGGCTACACCTTC | CSALVNGDRGLWDYGYTF | many | TRBJ1-2 | TRBD1 | TRBV20-1
TGTGCCACCAGTCGGTTCGATACGCAGTATTTT | CATSRFDTQYF | many | TRBJ2-3 | - | TRBV6-2/TRBV6-3
TGTGCCAGCTTTTCGAGCGACAAACTGTTTTTT | CASFSSDKLFF | many | TRBJ1-4 | - | TRBV28
TGCGCCAGCAGGGCGGGACAGAACTATGGCTACACCTTC | CASRAGQNYGYTF | - | TRBJ1-2 | TRBD1 | TRBV10-2
TGTGCCAGCAGCTTAGCCTGGACTAGCGGGCTGAGGGAGACCCAGTACTTC | CASSLAWTSGLRETQYF | many | TRBJ2-5 | TRBD2 | TRBV7-2
TGTGCCAGCAGTTTACTGGGGGAGGGAGATACGCAGTATTTT | CASSLLGEGDTQYF | - | TRBJ2-3 | TRBD2 | TRBV7-7
TGTGCCAGCAATCGGCGCGCCAATGAGCAGTTCTTC | CASNRRANEQFF | many | TRBJ2-1 | - | TRBV28
TGTGCCAGCTCCCGGAGGCTAGCGGGAGCTGATGAGCAGTTCTTC | CASSRRLAGADEQFF | few | TRBJ2-1 | TRBD2 | TRBV18
TGTGCCAGCAGTCCAACCCGCGCCATGGCAGATACGCAGTATTTT | CASSPTRAMADTQYF | many | TRBJ2-3 | - | TRBV7-9
TGTGCCAGCAGCCTACGTCTTACTGGGTACAATGAGCAGTTCTTC | CASSLRLTGYNEQFF | - | TRBJ2-1 | - | TRBV13
TGCAGTGCTAGTAGCTACGAGCAGTACTTC | CSASSYEQYF | few | TRBJ2-7 | - | TRBV20-1
TGTGCCAGCAGCTCGCCCCGGGACAGCGACAATGAGCAGTTCTTC | CASSSPRDSDNEQFF | many | TRBJ2-1 | TRBD1 | TRBV7-9
TGTGCCAGCAGCTTTCTAGCGGGTTCGAACACCGGGGAGCTGTTTTTT | CASSFLAGSNTGELFF | few | TRBJ2-2 | TRBD2 | TRBV7-3
TGTGCCAGCTCACGTGACCGGGCCCAAAATGGCTACACCTTC | CASSRDRAQNGYTF | many | TRBJ1-2 | - | TRBV18
TGTGCCAGCAGCCCGCGAGGGGTAATGGCGTACAATGAGCAGTTCTTC | CASSPRGVMAYNEQFF | few | TRBJ2-1 | - | TRBV9
TGTGCCAGCAGTTTTCACGCATACGAGCAGTACTTC | CASSFHAYEQYF | many | TRBJ2-7 | - | TRBV12-3/TRBV12-4